The 23 T cell receptor beta chains below were found in one sample sequenced in a study of beta chain features in type 1 diabetes. Whole-study results and caveats: Shortening that was moderate but significant affected the TCRB CDR3s of Type 1 diabetes patients in all four CD4+ subsets.

The study reverse transcribed the entire isolated RNA, so it sequenced expressed TCRB transcripts. The table came from immunoSEQ multiplex PCR; TCRdb's copy has only in-frame clones and leaves some out. The table has about 370,000 clones, roughly 9.8% seen once. These receptors have no identified antigens. Material: central memory CD4+ T cells from blood. The source of these receptors is a young man with type 1 diabetes.

There are a few counts of this clone. The V call is TRBV18, the J call TRBJ2-2, with a tentative D call TRBD1 (7 bases). The CDR3 spans 14 residues. The germline V gene has CDR1 KGHSH and CDR2 LQKENI. Trimming removed 6 bases from V and 5 bases from J, with 13 bases in between. CDR3 nucleotides: TGTGCCAGCTCCCGTCCAGGGGGGACCGGGGAGCTGTTTTTT. Amino acids: CASSRPGGTGELFF.

The chain links TRBV5-6 to TRBJ1-4; D unclear. Germline assignment: CDR1 SGHDT and CDR2 YYEEEE. This CDR3 is 14 amino acids long. The V gene lost 3 bases and the J gene lost 0 bases, with 6 bases spanning the gap. The CDR3 nucleotides read TGTGCCAGCAGCTCCTTTGCAACTAATGAAAAACTGTTTTTT. This codes for CASSSFATNEKLFF.

The chain recombines TRBV30 with TRBJ1-2, with D possibly matching TRBD1 (5 bases). Between the trimmed V and J ends, which lost 1 base and 7 bases, there was a span of 13 bases. The CDR3 is made up of 13 amino acids. Germline V gene data show CDR1 as GTSNPN and CDR2 as SVGIG (reference sequence). CDR3 nucleotide sequence: TGTGCCTGGAGTGGATACGTTGGGGGTGGCTACACCTTC. Translated: CAWSGYVGGGYTF.

The table lists this clone with many counts. This rearrangement joins TRBV5-4 to TRBJ2-3; unclear D gene. Germline CDR1 and CDR2: SGHNT and YYREEE (reference sequence). CDR3 length: 13 residues. V dropped 2 bases and J dropped 1 base, with 5 bases sitting between them. CDR3 amino acids: CASSFDGTDTQYF. CDR3 DNA sequence: TGTGCCAGCAGCTTTGATGGCACAGATACGCAGTATTTT.

This clone was seen a few times. The J gene is TRBJ2-3, the V gene TRBV4-2, with 8 bases lining up with TRBD2. With 7 bases clipped from V and 0 bases from J, the junction kept 3 bases outside the gene matches. Per germline, CDR1 LGHNA and CDR2 YNFKEQ. This CDR3 has 14 amino acids. CDR3 sequence (DNA): TGTGCCAGCAAAACGGGAGGGAGCACAGATACGCAGTATTTT. Translated, it gives CASKTGGSTDTQYF.

The chain employs TRBV4-1 and TRBJ2-7; the D gene is possibly TRBD1 (5 bases). The V and J ends lost 0 bases and 12 bases respectively, with 15 bases between them. Germline V gene data show CDR1 as MGHRA and CDR2 as YSYEKL. This CDR3 region has 13 residues. The CDR3 loop reads CASSQDRAAEMYF. The CDR3 DNA reads as TGCGCCAGCAGCCAAGACAGGGCGGCTGAAATGTACTTC.

This clone was picked up a small number of times. As DNA, the CDR3 is TGTGCCAGCAGCCAAGAACGTAGCGGGTCCGGTACGACCCAGTACTTC. It specifies CASSQERSGSGTTQYF. The chain is built from TRBV4-2 and TRBJ2-5; 7 bases map to TRBD2. CDR1 LGHNA and CDR2 YNFKEQ come from the germline V gene. With V trimmed by 0 bases and J by 7 bases, 11 bases remained unmatched. The CDR3 runs 16 residues.

This clone was seen a handful of times. The chain recombines TRBV9 with TRBJ1-1; D gene uncertain. The CDR3 runs 14 residues. Germline V CDR1 and CDR2: SGDLS, YYNGEE. V was shortened by 0 bases and J by 4 bases, with 10 bases between the two germline ends. CDR3 nucleotides: TGTGCCAGCAGCGTAGAATCGCCCGGCACTGAAGCTTTCTTT. As protein: CASSVESPGTEAFF.

This clone appeared once. The chain carries TRBV6-6 and TRBJ2-5; possibly TRBD1 or TRBD2 for D (5 bases each). CDR1 MNHNY and CDR2 SVGAGI come from the germline V gene (reference sequence). V shed 4 bases and J shed 7 bases, with 16 bases lying between them. The CDR3 has 14 residues. The CDR3 here is CASSFFRELGTQYF. As DNA, the CDR3 is TGTGCCAGCAGTTTTTTCAGGGAGCTAGGGACCCAGTACTTC.

The chain couples TRBV15 to TRBJ2-5; D gene unclear. The CDR3 has 15 amino acids. Per the germline V gene, CDR1 is LNHNV and CDR2 is YYDKDF (reference sequence). Trimming took 5 bases from V and 0 from J, leaving 13 bases between them. The CDR3 DNA reads TGTGCCACCAGCCTAGGCTTAGAGTACCAAGAGACCCAGTACTTC. Its protein is CATSLGLEYQETQYF.

This clone was picked up many times. The rearrangement uses TRBV29-1 and TRBJ2-5; TRBD1 is a possible D gene (6 bases). The CDR3 contains 14 residues. V lost 3 bases, J lost 5 bases, and 16 bases lay in between. Germline CDR1 is SQVTM and CDR2 is ANQGSEA. The CDR3 DNA reads TGCAGCGTTGATGGAGAGGGGCAGGGGGAGACCCAGTACTTC. This gives the protein CSVDGEGQGETQYF.

Turning to this clone: Relative to the germline gene, one junction end is altered; a read error may explain this. This sample includes further DNA sequences coding for the same CDR3. The CDR3 spells CASSQSRLAGLTDTQYF. The CDR3 DNA reads TGCGCCAGCAGTCAATCGAGGCTAGCGGGCCTTACAGATACACAGTATTTT. The V gene is TRBV23-1, the J gene TRBJ2-3; 8 bases agree with TRBD2. TRBV23-1 belongs to the ORF category, with a function that is uncertain. The CDR3 covers 17 residues.

J is TRBJ1-3 and V is TRBV7-2, with 9 bases lining up with TRBD1. The CDR3 extends over 15 amino acids. Trimming removed 5 bases from V and 4 bases from J; junction bases left unmatched: 6. Germline V gene data show CDR1 as SGHTA and CDR2 as FQGNSA. The CDR3: CASSRGTGWGNTIYF. The CDR3 DNA sequence: TGTGCCAGCAGCCGCGGGACAGGGTGGGGAAACACCATATATTTT.

This clone was observed a few times. The chain is built from TRBV11-2 and TRBJ2-3; unclear D gene. V was cut by 2 bases and J by 3 bases, with 18 bases left in between. This CDR3 comprises 17 residues. Germline V gene lookup returns CDR1 SGHAT and CDR2 FQNNGV. The CDR3 protein is CASSLSPSIVDTDTQYF. Here the CDR3 DNA reads TGTGCCAGCAGCTTATCCCCTAGTATAGTTGATACAGATACGCAGTATTTT.

In its sample, this clone was seen a few times. The gene calls are TRBV13 and TRBJ2-7, with D tentatively TRBD2 (6 bases). This CDR3 is built from 13 residues. V dropped 0 bases and J dropped 6 bases, with 9 bases sitting between them. Per the germline V gene, CDR1 is PRHDT and CDR2 is FYEKMQ (reference sequence). The CDR3 DNA reads as TGTGCCAGCAGCTTAGGGCGGGACGGCGAGCAGTACTTC. Its translation is CASSLGRDGEQYF.

The CDR3 here is CASSPRPSGNTIYF. The CDR3 coding sequence is TGTGCCAGCAGTCCCCGGCCCTCTGGAAACACCATATATTTT. The chain joins TRBV27 to TRBJ1-3, with D hard to call. The CDR3 is 14 residues long. V lost 5 bases, J lost 0 bases, and 8 bases lay in between. Germline V lookup: CDR1 MNHEY, CDR2 SMNVEV (reference sequence).

This clone has at least ten counts. J is TRBJ1-3 and V is TRBV7-9; no clear D gene. This CDR3 comprises 15 residues. V lost 2 bases, J lost 6 bases, and 14 bases lay in between. Germline CDR1 is SEHNR and CDR2 is FQNEAQ (reference sequence). In DNA form, the CDR3 reads TGTGCCAGCAGCTTACTCTCGGGGAGCCTAAACACCATATATTTT. Amino acids: CASSLLSGSLNTIYF.

The chain joins TRBV7-3 to TRBJ2-3, with D perhaps TRBD2 (5 bases). Germline assignment: CDR1 SGHTA and CDR2 FQGTGA. This CDR3 has 15 residues. The germline V and J ends were trimmed by 2 bases and 2 bases, with 11 bases remaining between them. Written as DNA, the CDR3 is TGTGCCAGCAGCTTAGAGGGCAGACCCACAGATACGCAGTATTTT. It translates to CASSLEGRPTDTQYF.

The V and J genes are TRBV9 and TRBJ2-2, with 8 positions matching TRBD1. V shed 1 base and J 2 bases; nucleotides not matched to a gene: 4. Germline CDR1 and CDR2: SGDLS and YYNGEE. CDR3 length: 16 residues. Here the CDR3 reads CASSVWTGRNTGELFF. The CDR3 region has the DNA TGTGCCAGCAGCGTATGGACAGGGAGAAACACCGGGGAGCTGTTTTTT.

This clone was picked up a small number of times. The chain employs TRBV9 and TRBJ2-2; 9 bases map to TRBD2. With 0 bases clipped from V and 8 bases from J, the junction kept 14 bases outside the gene matches. This CDR3 contains 18 residues. Germline V CDR1 and CDR2: SGDLS, YYNGEE. Here the CDR3 reads CASSVATAGGPSGGELFF. In DNA, the CDR3 is TGTGCCAGCAGCGTAGCTACGGCGGGAGGGCCGAGTGGAGGGGAGCTGTTTTTT.

This clone was observed a few times. The same CDR3 arises from other DNA sequences in this sample as well. V is TRBV7-2 and J is TRBJ2-1; D is undetermined. The CDR3 has 15 amino acids. In germline, CDR1 is SGHTA, CDR2 FQGNSA. Trimming pared 5 bases from V and 0 bases from J, leaving 11 bases between. For the CDR3, the DNA is TGTGCCAGCAGCCCCCGGCGGAGCTCCTACAATGAGCAGTTCTTC. This gives the protein CASSPRRSSYNEQFF.

The chain joins TRBV28 to TRBJ2-7, with 8 bases matching TRBD2. Germline loops: CDR1 MDHEN, CDR2 SYDVKM. J lost 3 bases, V lost 8 bases, and 9 bases had no gene match. This CDR3 is built from 14 residues. The CDR3 coding sequence is TGTGCCAGCGGGGGTGGCGGGAGGAACTACGAGCAGTACTTC. The encoded protein is CASGGGGRNYEQYF. Looking up the rest from reference TRBV28 and TRBJ2-7 gives the full variable domain: DVKVTQSSRYLVKRTGEKVFLECVQDMDHENMFWYRQDPGLGLRLIYFSYDVKMKEKGDIPEGYSVSREKKERFSLILESASTNQTSMYLCASGGGGRNYEQYFGPGTRLTVT.

With respect to this clone: Other DNA sequences from this sample encode an identical CDR3 as well. The chain is built from TRBV5-1 and TRBJ2-1; D perhaps matches TRBD2 (5 bases). The CDR3 extends over 12 amino acids. Trimming left V 8 bases short and J 4 bases short, with 10 bases between. The germline V gene encodes CDR1 SGHRS and CDR2 YFSETQ. Written as DNA, the CDR3 is TGCGCCAGTACGGACTCTTACAATGAGCAGTTCTTC. This encodes CASTDSYNEQFF.